What follows are 4 T cell receptor beta chains derived from one specimen sequenced in a study of blood T cell repertoires in COVID-19. Assay: immunoSEQ multiplex PCR; the TCRdb copy retains only in-frame clones and omits some. The sample shows fewer than 350,000 clones, roughly 90% of them seen only once. Sample: PBMCs or T cells enriched from blood (not recorded which). These receptors were collected from a woman in her twenties or thirties who had been exposed to COVID-19.

The chain carries TRBV20-1 and TRBJ1-2; a weak D match, TRBD1 (6 bases). Trimming cost V 3 bases and J 7 bases, with 18 bases left between them. The CDR3 sequence is 14 residues long. CDR1 DFQATT and CDR2 SNEGSKA come from the germline V gene (reference sequence). The CDR3 bases are TGCAGTGCTAGTAAGGGGGTCGGACCCAGTGGCTACACCTTC. The encoded protein is CSASKGVGPSGYTF.

The chain carries TRBV4-1 and TRBJ2-7; TRBD2 agrees at 7 bases. Germline loops: CDR1 MGHRA, CDR2 YSYEKL. CDR3 size: 15 residues. The ends lost 0 bases at V and 2 bases at J; junction bases unmatched: 4. The CDR3 DNA is TGCGCCAGCAGCCAAGAGTCTAGCGGTACCTACGAGCAGTACTTC. Translating it yields CASSQESSGTYEQYF.

The V call is TRBV30, the J call TRBJ1-2; D remains ambiguous. Per germline, CDR1 GTSNPN and CDR2 SVGIG (reference sequence). The CDR3 is 14 amino acids. The V gene lost 0 bases and the J gene lost 7 bases, with 15 bases spanning the gap. CDR3 protein: CAWSVRVSGGGYTF. As DNA, the CDR3 is TGTGCCTGGAGTGTACGGGTCTCAGGAGGTGGCTACACCTTC.

The chain combines TRBV11-2 with TRBJ2-3; 11 bases map to TRBD1. Trimming at V came to 5 bases and at J to 3 bases, leaving 4 bases not matched to a gene. The CDR3 extends over 15 amino acids. The germline V gene has CDR1 SGHAT and CDR2 FQNNGV. The CDR3 loop is CASSIRDRGTDTQYF. CDR3 sequence (DNA): TGTGCCAGCAGCATCAGGGACAGGGGGACAGATACGCAGTATTTT.